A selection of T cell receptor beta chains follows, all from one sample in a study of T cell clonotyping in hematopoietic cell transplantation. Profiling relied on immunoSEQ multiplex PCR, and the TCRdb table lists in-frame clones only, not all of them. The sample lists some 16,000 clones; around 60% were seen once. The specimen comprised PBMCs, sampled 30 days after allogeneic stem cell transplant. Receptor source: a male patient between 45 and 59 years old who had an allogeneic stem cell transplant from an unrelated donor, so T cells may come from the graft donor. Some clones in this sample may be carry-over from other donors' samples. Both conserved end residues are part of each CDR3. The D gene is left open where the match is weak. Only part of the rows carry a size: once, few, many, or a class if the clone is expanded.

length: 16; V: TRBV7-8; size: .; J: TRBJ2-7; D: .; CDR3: CASSSKPGLSSYEQYF; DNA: TGTGCCAGCAGCTCGAAACCGGGCCTCAGCTCCTACGAGCAGTACTTC
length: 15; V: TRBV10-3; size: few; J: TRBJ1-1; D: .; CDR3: CAIRAGVERNTEAFF; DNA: TGTGCCATCAGAGCAGGGGTCGAAAGGAACACTGAAGCTTTCTTT
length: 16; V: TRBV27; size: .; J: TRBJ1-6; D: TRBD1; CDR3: CASRLNGQGSNSPLHF; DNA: TGTGCCAGCAGACTAAATGGACAGGGAAGTAATTCACCCCTCCACTTT
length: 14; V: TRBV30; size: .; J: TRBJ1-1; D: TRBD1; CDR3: CAWRTGGLVTEAFF; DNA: TGTGCCTGGAGGACAGGGGGACTCGTCACTGAAGCTTTCTTT
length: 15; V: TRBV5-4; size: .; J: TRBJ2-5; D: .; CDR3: CASSVFRGREETQYF; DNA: TGTGCCAGCAGCGTTTTCAGGGGAAGGGAAGAGACCCAGTACTTC
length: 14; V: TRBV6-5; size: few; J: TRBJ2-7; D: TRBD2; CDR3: CASSTSGRVYEQYF; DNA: TGTGCCAGCAGTACTAGCGGGAGGGTTTACGAGCAGTACTTC
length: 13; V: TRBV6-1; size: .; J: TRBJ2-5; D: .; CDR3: CASSGVIQETQYF; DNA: TGTGCCAGCAGTGGAGTGATCCAAGAGACCCAGTACTTC
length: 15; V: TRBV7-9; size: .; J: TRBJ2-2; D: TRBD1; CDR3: CASSHDRGHTGELFF; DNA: TGTGCCAGCAGCCACGACAGGGGGCACACCGGGGAGCTGTTTTTT
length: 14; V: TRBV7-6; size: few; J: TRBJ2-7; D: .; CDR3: CASSLEEGSYEQYF; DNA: TGTGCCAGCAGCTTAGAGGAGGGTAGCTACGAGCAGTACTTC
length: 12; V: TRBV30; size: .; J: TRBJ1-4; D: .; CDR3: CAWSVLREKLFF; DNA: TGTGCCTGGAGTGTACTGCGAGAAAAACTGTTTTTT
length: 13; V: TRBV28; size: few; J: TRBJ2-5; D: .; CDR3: CASSSAGQETQYF; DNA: TGTGCCAGCAGTTCAGCAGGACAAGAGACCCAGTACTTC
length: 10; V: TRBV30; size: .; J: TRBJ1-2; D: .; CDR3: CAYRRGGYTF; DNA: TGTGCCTACCGCCGTGGAGGCTACACCTTC
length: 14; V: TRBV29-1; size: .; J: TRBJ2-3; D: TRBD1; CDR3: CSVTPTGAADTQYF; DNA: TGCAGCGTTACACCGACAGGGGCAGCAGATACGCAGTATTTT
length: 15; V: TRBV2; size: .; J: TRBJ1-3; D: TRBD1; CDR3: CASSGQGLGGNTIYF; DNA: TGTGCCAGCAGTGGACAGGGCCTGGGTGGAAACACCATATATTTT
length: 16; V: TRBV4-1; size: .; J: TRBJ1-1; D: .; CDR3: CASSQVRTNINTEAFF; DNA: TGCGCCAGCAGCCAAGTAAGGACTAACATTAACACTGAAGCTTTCTTT
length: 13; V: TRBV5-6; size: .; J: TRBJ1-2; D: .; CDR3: CASSLAMGEGYTF; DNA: TGTGCCAGCAGCTTGGCCATGGGGGAAGGCTACACCTTC
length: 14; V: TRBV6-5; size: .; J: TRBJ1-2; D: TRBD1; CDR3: CASRPLQGVKGYTF; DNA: TGTGCCAGCAGACCCTTACAGGGGGTAAAAGGCTACACCTTC
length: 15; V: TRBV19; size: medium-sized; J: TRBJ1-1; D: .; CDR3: CASSPTPGGSTEAFF; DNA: TGTGCCAGTAGTCCAACACCGGGGGGTAGCACTGAAGCTTTCTTT
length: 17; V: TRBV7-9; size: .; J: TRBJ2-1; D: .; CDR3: CASSARGSPSSYNEQFF; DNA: TGTGCCAGCAGCGCGAGGGGGTCCCCCAGCTCCTACAATGAGCAGTTCTTC
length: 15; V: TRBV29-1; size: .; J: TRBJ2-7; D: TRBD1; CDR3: CSVEGAGQGIYEQYF; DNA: TGCAGCGTTGAAGGGGCGGGACAGGGAATCTACGAGCAGTACTTC
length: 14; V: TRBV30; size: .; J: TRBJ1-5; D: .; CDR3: CAWSPAGGGQPQHF; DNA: TGTGCCTGGAGTCCCGCGGGGGGCGGACAGCCCCAGCATTTT
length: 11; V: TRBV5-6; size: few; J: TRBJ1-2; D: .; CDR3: CASSLSGGYTF; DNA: TGTGCCAGCAGCTTGTCAGGGGGCTACACCTTC
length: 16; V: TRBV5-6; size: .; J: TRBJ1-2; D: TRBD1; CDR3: CASSSQTGDLVLGYTF; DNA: TGTGCCAGCAGCTCTCAAACAGGGGACCTAGTTCTTGGCTACACCTTC
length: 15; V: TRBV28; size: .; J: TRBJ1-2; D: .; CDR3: CASSFQGYGGYGYTF; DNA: TGTGCCAGCAGTTTCCAGGGGTATGGAGGCTATGGCTACACCTTC
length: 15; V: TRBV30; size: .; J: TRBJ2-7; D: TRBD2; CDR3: CAWSAGTSGAYEQYF; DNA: TGTGCCTGGAGTGCCGGGACTAGCGGGGCGTACGAGCAGTACTTC
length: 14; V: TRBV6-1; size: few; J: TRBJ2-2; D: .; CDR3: CASSGRGLTGELFF; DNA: TGTGCCAGCAGTGGCAGGGGATTGACCGGGGAGCTGTTTTTT
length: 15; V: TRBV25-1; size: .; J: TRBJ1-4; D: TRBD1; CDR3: CASSGETGRIEKLFF; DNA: TGTGCCAGCAGTGGAGAGACAGGGAGGATTGAAAAACTGTTTTTT
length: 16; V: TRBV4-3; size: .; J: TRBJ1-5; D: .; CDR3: CASSPTRGYSNQPQHF; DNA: TGCGCCAGCAGCCCCACCCGAGGATATAGCAATCAGCCCCAGCATTTT
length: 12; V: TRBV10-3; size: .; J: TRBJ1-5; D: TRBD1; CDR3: CATGQNNQPQHF; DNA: TGTGCCACGGGACAGAATAATCAGCCCCAGCATTTT
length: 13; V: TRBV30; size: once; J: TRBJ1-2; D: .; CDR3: CACDTGVFYGYTF; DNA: TGTGCCTGCGATACCGGGGTCTTCTATGGCTACACCTTC
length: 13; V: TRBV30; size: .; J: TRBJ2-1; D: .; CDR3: CAWSVQGGARQFF; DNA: TGTGCCTGGAGTGTACAGGGCGGGGCCAGGCAGTTCTTC
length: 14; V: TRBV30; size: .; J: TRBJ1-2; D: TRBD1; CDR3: CAWSKGATVYGYTF; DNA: TGTGCCTGGAGTAAGGGGGCGACCGTCTATGGCTACACCTTC
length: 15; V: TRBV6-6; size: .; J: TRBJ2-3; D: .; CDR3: CASSYQAGDTDTQYF; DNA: TGTGCCAGCAGTTACCAGGCAGGGGACACAGATACGCAGTATTTT
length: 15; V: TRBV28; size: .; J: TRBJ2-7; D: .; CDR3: CASSYSPSTGYEQYF; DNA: TGTGCCAGCAGTTATAGTCCCTCAACAGGCTACGAGCAGTACTTC
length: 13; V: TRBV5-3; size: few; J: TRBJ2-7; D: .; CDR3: CARPSGQTNEQYF; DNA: TGTGCCAGACCGTCCGGACAGACCAACGAGCAGTACTTC
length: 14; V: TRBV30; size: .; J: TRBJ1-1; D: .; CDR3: CAWSGGRQNTEAFF; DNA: TGTGCCTGGAGCGGTGGGAGGCAGAACACTGAAGCTTTCTTT
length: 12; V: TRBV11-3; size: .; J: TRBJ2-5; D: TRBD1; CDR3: CASSRDRVAQYF; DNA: TGTGCCAGCAGCAGGGACAGGGTGGCCCAGTACTTC
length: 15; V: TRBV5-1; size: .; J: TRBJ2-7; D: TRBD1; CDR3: CASSVGTGVRYEQYF; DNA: TGCGCCAGCAGCGTGGGGACAGGGGTTAGGTACGAGCAGTACTTC
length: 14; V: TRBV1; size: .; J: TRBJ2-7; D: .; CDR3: CTSIGTGFSYEQYF; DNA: TGCACCAGCATCGGGACAGGATTCTCCTACGAGCAGTACTTC
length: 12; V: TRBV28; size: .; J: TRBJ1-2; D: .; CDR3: CASSFLMGGYTF; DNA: TGTGCCAGCAGTTTCCTCATGGGGGGCTACACCTTC
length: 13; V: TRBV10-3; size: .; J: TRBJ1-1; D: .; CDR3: CAISANLQTEAFF; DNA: TGTGCCATCAGCGCAAACCTCCAAACAGAAGCTTTCTTT
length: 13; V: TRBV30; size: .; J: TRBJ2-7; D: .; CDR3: CASRSSVFYEQYF; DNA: TGTGCCTCACGATCCAGTGTCTTCTACGAGCAGTACTTC
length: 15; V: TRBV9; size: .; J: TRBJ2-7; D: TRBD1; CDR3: CASSGTGGFSYEQYF; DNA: TGTGCCAGCAGCGGAACAGGGGGTTTTTCCTACGAGCAGTACTTC
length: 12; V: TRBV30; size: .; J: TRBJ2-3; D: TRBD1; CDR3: CAWLGQADTQYF; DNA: TGTGCCTGGCTTGGACAGGCAGATACGCAGTATTTT
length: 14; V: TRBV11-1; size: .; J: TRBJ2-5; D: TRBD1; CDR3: CASSRWDRQETQYF; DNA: TGTGCCAGCAGCCGGTGGGACAGGCAAGAGACCCAGTACTTC
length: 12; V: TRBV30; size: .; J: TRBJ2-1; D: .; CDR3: CAWSGRPNEQFF; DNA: TGTGCCTGGAGTGGGCGCCCAAATGAGCAGTTCTTC
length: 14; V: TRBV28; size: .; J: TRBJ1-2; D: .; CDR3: CASSLAPGSSGYTF; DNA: TGTGCCAGCAGTTTAGCACCAGGGAGCAGCGGCTACACCTTC
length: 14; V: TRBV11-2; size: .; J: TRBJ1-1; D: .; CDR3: CASSLAGWDTEAFF; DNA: TGTGCCAGCAGCTTAGCCGGATGGGACACTGAAGCTTTCTTT
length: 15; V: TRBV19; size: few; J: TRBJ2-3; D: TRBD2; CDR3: CASRGLAGAPDTQYF; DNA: TGTGCCAGTAGAGGGCTAGCGGGAGCCCCGGATACGCAGTATTTT
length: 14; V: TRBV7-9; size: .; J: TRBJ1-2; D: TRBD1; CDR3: CASSWGQGVYGYTF; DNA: TGTGCCAGCAGCTGGGGACAGGGGGTCTACGGCTACACCTTC
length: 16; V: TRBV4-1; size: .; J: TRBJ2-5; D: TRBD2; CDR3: CASSQEVRGGPETQYF; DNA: TGCGCCAGCAGCCAAGAGGTTCGGGGGGGCCCAGAGACCCAGTACTTC
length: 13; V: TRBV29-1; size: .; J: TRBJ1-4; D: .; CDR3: CSAWKQDGAKLFF; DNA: TGCAGCGCATGGAAACAGGATGGTGCGAAACTGTTTTTT
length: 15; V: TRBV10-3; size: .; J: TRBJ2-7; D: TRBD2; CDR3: CAISQSRAGPYEQYF; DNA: TGTGCCATCTCCCAGAGCCGAGCGGGGCCCTACGAGCAGTACTTC
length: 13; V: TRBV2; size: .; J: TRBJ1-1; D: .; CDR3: CASSDRGVPEAFF; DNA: TGTGCCAGCAGTGATCGCGGGGTCCCTGAAGCTTTCTTT
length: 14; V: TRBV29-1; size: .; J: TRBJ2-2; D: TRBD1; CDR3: CSVWDRGNTGELFF; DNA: TGCAGCGTATGGGACAGGGGGAACACCGGGGAGCTGTTTTTT
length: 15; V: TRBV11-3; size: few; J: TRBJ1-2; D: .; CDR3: CASAPPSSANYGYTF; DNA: TGTGCCTCCGCCCCCCCTTCATCCGCTAACTATGGCTACACCTTC
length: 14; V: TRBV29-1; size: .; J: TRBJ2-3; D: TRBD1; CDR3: CSVGPGQGSDTQYF; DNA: TGCAGCGTTGGCCCGGGACAGGGAAGCGATACGCAGTATTTT
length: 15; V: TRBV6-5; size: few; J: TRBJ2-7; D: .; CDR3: CASSYFDGPHYEQYF; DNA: TGCGCCAGCAGTTACTTCGACGGGCCACACTACGAGCAGTACTTC
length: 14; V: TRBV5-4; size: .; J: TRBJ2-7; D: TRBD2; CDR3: CASSSGLAPYEQYF; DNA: TGTGCCAGCAGCTCCGGACTAGCCCCATACGAGCAGTACTTC